Shown below are 25 T cell receptor beta chains from a single sample sequenced in a study of response to subunit inactivated influenza vaccine. TCRdb reprocessed the RT-PCR reads via MiXCR and lists one record per CDR3 protein. The sample yields around 750,000 distinct CDR3 sequences, about 20% seen once. Here the sequenced sample was PBMCs from blood, taken 5 days after vaccination. These receptors all come from a man aged 50 to 60 who received an inactivated influenza vaccine.

The chain links TRBV5-1 to TRBJ1-1; D possibly corresponds to TRBD1 (6 bases). In germline, CDR1 is SGHRS, CDR2 YFSETQ. This CDR3 has 17 amino acids. Deletions cut 3 bases from V and 0 bases from J, with 18 bases between. CDR3 amino acids: CASSSRGQLSMNTEAFF. The CDR3, as DNA: TGCGCCAGCAGCTCCCGAGGACAGCTCAGCATGAACACTGAAGCTTTCTTT.

V usage is TRBV4-3 and J usage is TRBJ2-2; unclear D gene. Per the germline V gene, CDR1 is LGHNA and CDR2 is YSLEER. The CDR3 loop spans 14 amino acids. Deletions cut 5 bases from V and 2 bases from J, with 9 bases between. The chain's CDR3 is CASSTQTNTGELFF. CDR3 bases: TGCGCCAGCAGCACCCAGACAAACACCGGGGAGCTGTTTTTT.

A few counts support this clonotype. The V call is TRBV7-7, the J call TRBJ2-5; 12 bases align to TRBD2. Germline V gives CDR1 SSHAT, CDR2 FNYEAQ (reference sequence). This CDR3 is 14 amino acids long. The CDR3 nucleotides are TGTGCTAGAGGACTAGCGGGGCTACAAGAGACCCAGTACTTC. This encodes CARGLAGLQETQYF.

This clonotype was counted only a few times. The gene calls are TRBV20-1 and TRBJ1-1; 7 bases fit TRBD1. Germline lookup yields CDR1 DFQATT and CDR2 SNEGSKA (reference sequence). The length of the CDR3 is 13 residues. V trimming: 3 bases; J trimming: 8 bases; junction bases outside the gene matches: 9. In DNA, the CDR3 is TGCAGTGCTAGGGATTACAGGGGCCGGGAAGCTTTCTTT. This encodes CSARDYRGREAFF.

In its sample, this clonotype was seen many times. The V and J genes are TRBV12-3 or TRBV12-4 and TRBJ2-2; D tentatively reads TRBD1 or TRBD2 (5 bases each). The CDR3 has 14 amino acids. With 5 bases removed from V and 4 bases from J, the gap between germline ends came to 11 bases. Here the CDR3 DNA reads TGTGCCAGCAGTCAGAGTGGGGGCACCGGGGAGCTGTTTTTT. It encodes CASSQSGGTGELFF.

Worth noting for this clonotype: An end of the junction does not agree with germline; a read error may underlie this. CDR3 DNA sequence: TGTGCCGGCAGTTTATCCTCCGGACCCCTCTCCTACGAGCAGTACTTC. Protein: CAGSLSSGPLSYEQYF. This chain links TRBV27 with TRBJ2-7; D unresolved. The CDR3 totals 16 residues. Germline assignment: CDR1 MNHEY and CDR2 SMNVEV (reference sequence).

This chain joins TRBV15 and TRBJ2-3; no firm D call. Trimming left V 6 bases short and J 8 bases short, with 24 bases between. The CDR3 covers 16 residues. From germline, CDR1 is LNHNV and CDR2 YYDKDF (reference sequence). The CDR3 sequence: CATSLEVTPQSFTQYF. CDR3 DNA sequence: TGTGCCACCAGTCTTGAGGTGACCCCCCAGTCATTTACGCAGTATTTT.

This chain joins TRBV19 and TRBJ2-1; 7 nucleotides align to TRBD2. The J segment lost 0 bases and the V segment lost 3 bases, leaving 14 bases of the junction unmatched. Germline V gene data show CDR1 as LNHDA and CDR2 as SQIVND (reference sequence). This CDR3 comprises 19 residues. DNA for the CDR3: TGTGCCAGTAGTATCGAGGGGCTAGCGGTGATTAGCTCCTACAATGAGCAGTTCTTC. Its protein product is CASSIEGLAVISSYNEQFF.

The V gene is TRBV6-2 or TRBV6-3, the J gene TRBJ2-7, with 8 positions matching TRBD1. The germline V gene has CDR1 MNHEY and CDR2 SVGEGT. The CDR3 length is 17 residues. With V trimmed by 5 bases and J by 6 bases, 18 bases remained unmatched. DNA of the CDR3: TGTGCCAGCAGTCACATCTCGACCGGGACAGGAGGTTCCGAGCAGTACTTC. It yields the protein CASSHISTGTGGSEQYF.

The CDR3 protein is CATSDFYRADTQYF. Written as DNA, the CDR3 is TGTGCCACCAGTGATTTTTACAGGGCAGATACGCAGTATTTT. V is TRBV24-1 and J is TRBJ2-3, with a tentative D call TRBD1 (6 bases). CDR1 is KGHDR and CDR2 is SFDVKD in the germline V gene. The CDR3 sequence is 14 residues long. Trimming took 1 base from V and 4 from J, leaving 8 bases between them.

The rearrangement links TRBV6-5 to TRBJ1-6; no firm D call. Between the trimmed V and J ends, which lost 2 bases and 5 bases, there was a span of 10 bases. Germline V gene lookup returns CDR1 MNHEY and CDR2 SVGAGI. The CDR3 spans 15 residues. The CDR3 coding sequence is TGTGCCAGCAGTTACAACAGTATTAATAATTCACCCCTCCACTTT. Residues: CASSYNSINNSPLHF.

The genes are TRBV14 and TRBJ2-2; D perhaps matches TRBD1 (5 bases). The CDR3 totals 17 residues. Trimming stripped 0 bases from V and 5 bases from J, with 16 bases between. The germline V gene has CDR1 SGHDN and CDR2 FVKESK. The CDR3 loop reads CASSQDITGSMTGELFF. CDR3 nucleotide sequence: TGTGCCAGCAGCCAAGATATCACAGGATCCATGACCGGGGAGCTGTTTTTT.

In DNA form, the CDR3 reads TGTGCCAGCAGTCCCAGCAGGACTTTAGGAGAGCAGTTCTTC. It is translated as CASSPSRTLGEQFF. V usage is TRBV27 and J usage is TRBJ2-1, with D possibly TRBD2 on 5 matching bases. The CDR3 extends over 14 amino acids. The ends were cut back, 5 bases at V and 10 bases at J, with 18 bases in the middle. Germline V gives CDR1 MNHEY, CDR2 SMNVEV (reference sequence).

V is TRBV3-1 and J is TRBJ1-1; D is uncertain. This CDR3 comprises 14 residues. The V and J ends lost 2 bases and 0 bases respectively, with 7 bases between them. Germline V gene lookup returns CDR1 LGHDT and CDR2 YNNKEL (reference sequence). CDR3 in amino acids: CASSQRMMNTEAFF. CDR3 sequence (DNA): TGTGCCAGCAGCCAAAGGATGATGAACACTGAAGCTTTCTTT.

This clonotype was seen ten or more times. This sequence joins TRBV6-5 and TRBJ1-1; no firm D call. The CDR3 totals 12 residues. V lost 2 bases to trimming and J lost 8 bases, with 9 bases between them. Germline CDR1 is MNHEY and CDR2 is SVGAGI. The CDR3 bases are TGTGCCAGCAGTTACAACGGGCGGGAAGCTTTCTTT. This codes for CASSYNGREAFF.

The genes are TRBV6-1 and TRBJ1-3; D unclear. CDR1 and CDR2 (germline): MNHNS, SASEGT. Trimming cost V 6 bases and J 0 bases, with 9 bases left between them. The CDR3 extends over 14 amino acids. Here the CDR3 DNA reads TGTGCCAGCAGCCGGTCGGACTCTGGAAACACCATATATTTT. Its translation: CASSRSDSGNTIYF.

The sample holds a few counts of this clonotype. The rearrangement uses TRBV10-3 and TRBJ2-1; 11 positions match TRBD2. This CDR3 spans 15 amino acids. Germline assignment: CDR1 ENHRY and CDR2 SYGVKD. V trimming: 10 bases; J trimming: 5 bases; junction bases outside the gene matches: 10. Here the CDR3 reads CASYPGTSGHNEQFF. CDR3 DNA: TGTGCCAGTTACCCGGGGACTAGCGGACACAATGAGCAGTTCTTC.

This clonotype was detected a few times. V usage is TRBV5-1 and J usage is TRBJ2-5; 7 bases line up with TRBD1. Trimming at V came to 6 bases and at J to 1 base, leaving 9 bases not matched to a gene. CDR1 and CDR2 from the germline V gene are SGHRS and YFSETQ. This CDR3 has 15 amino acids. Here the CDR3 reads CASNRETGTQETQYF. CDR3 sequence (DNA): TGCGCCAGCAACAGGGAGACAGGGACCCAAGAGACCCAGTACTTC.

In its sample, this clonotype was seen a few times. The rearrangement joins TRBV5-1 to TRBJ2-7; D remains unclear. Germline assignment: CDR1 SGHRS and CDR2 YFSETQ. With 0 bases removed from V and 6 bases from J, the gap between germline ends came to 7 bases. This CDR3 is 12 amino acids long. CDR3 coding DNA: TGCGCCAGCAGCTTGGCCCAAGGCGAGCAGTACTTC. Translating gives CASSLAQGEQYF. Full variable domain (rest looked up from reference TRBV5-1 and TRBJ2-7): KAGVTQTPRYLIKTRGQQVTLSCSPISGHRSVSWYQQTPGQGLQFLFEYFSETQRNKGNFPGRFSGRQFSNSRSEMNVSTLELGDSALYLCASSLAQGEQYFGPGTRLTVT.

This clonotype showed up many times. V usage is TRBV7-2 and J usage is TRBJ2-7, with 9 bases identical to TRBD1. CDR1 SGHTA and CDR2 FQGNSA come from the germline V gene. The trim removed 4 bases at V and 4 bases at J, leaving 5 bases unmatched. CDR3 length: 14 residues. As DNA, the CDR3 is TGTGCCAGCAGCTACGGGACAGGGTGGTACGAGCAGTACTTC. It encodes CASSYGTGWYEQYF.

This clonotype has just a few counts. The chain is built from TRBV28 and TRBJ2-5, with TRBD1 as a possible D gene (8 bases). CDR3 length: 15 residues. V lost 5 bases and J lost 4, with 17 bases in between. Per the germline V gene, CDR1 is MDHEN and CDR2 is SYDVKM. The CDR3 loop is CASSPRTGRGETQYF. CDR3 nucleotide sequence: TGTGCCAGCAGTCCGCGGACAGGGAGGGGAGAGACCCAGTACTTC.

This chain uses TRBV7-2 with TRBJ2-5, with D possibly matching TRBD1 (6 bases). Germline-derived CDR1 and CDR2 are SGHTA and FQGNSA. There are 13 residues in the CDR3. V was shortened by 3 bases and J by 3 bases, with 8 bases between the two germline ends. The CDR3: CASSFYREETQYF. The CDR3 DNA sequence: TGTGCCAGCAGCTTCTACAGGGAAGAGACCCAGTACTTC.

The chain joins TRBV7-9 to TRBJ2-2, with 11 positions matching TRBD2. Germline lookup yields CDR1 SEHNR and CDR2 FQNEAQ (reference sequence). The trim removed 11 bases at V and 5 bases at J, leaving 7 bases unmatched. The CDR3 loop spans 14 amino acids. The CDR3 nucleotides are TGTGCCTCACAGACTAGCGGGAAAACCGGGGAGCTGTTTTTT. Translating gives CASQTSGKTGELFF.

This clonotype was seen a few times. The CDR3 DNA reads as TGTGCCAGCGGGGGCGGGTCTGGACGAGATACGCAGTATTTT. It encodes CASGGGSGRDTQYF. V gene TRBV18 combines with J gene TRBJ2-3, with a possible D match to TRBD1 (6 bases). This CDR3 has 14 residues. Trimming took off 8 bases at V and 5 bases at J, with 17 bases between the two ends. CDR1 KGHSH and CDR2 LQKENI come from the germline V gene.

In its sample, this clonotype was seen a few times. The rearrangement joins TRBV6-4 to TRBJ2-1, with 8 nucleotides matching TRBD1. The CDR3 sequence is 17 residues long. Unmatched junction bases numbered 9, after V lost 5 bases and J lost 0 bases. Germline CDR1 and CDR2: MRHNA and SNTAGT. The CDR3 region is CASSRGTGPSSYNEQFF. Written as DNA, the CDR3 is TGTGCCAGCAGTCGGGGGACAGGTCCGAGCTCCTACAATGAGCAGTTCTTC.